A few counts support the clone carrying this T cell receptor beta chain. Its antigen is not known. One end of the junction fails to match germline, which may point to a read error. Germline V CDR1 and CDR2: WSHSY, SAAADI. This CDR3 is 14 amino acids long. The sample is drawn from a study of CD8 T cells in ankylosing spondylitis. Overall study findings and caveats: Typical of ankylosing spondylitis blood, it appeared, was a TCR beta motif of fewer than ten highly homologous variants. Researchers report that disease-linked clones proved CD8+ and relatively rare in peripheral blood. Prior work had noted some motif variants in reactive arthritis blood and synovial fluid.

With molecular barcodes, quantitative 5'-RACE was used to make the TCR beta libraries. Each CDR3 protein gets one entry after TCRdb re-called the 5' RACE reads with MiXCR. The data hold approximately 550,000 distinct CDR3 sequences, with about 13% observed a single time. Sequenced material: blood, either unsorted or a sorted T cell fraction (not recorded which). The sequence came from a male donor with ankylosing spondylitis. The V gene is TRBV10-2, the J gene TRBJ2-1; D ambiguous. As DNA, the CDR3 is TGCGCAAGCACACGCGGCGTCCCCTACAATGAGCAGTTCTTC. Its protein is CASTRGVPYNEQFF.